The sequence of this T cell receptor (beta chain) was determined in a study of blood T cell repertoires in COVID-19. Turning to the study itself: Donors in the United States, Italy and Spain gave samples during acute or convalescent COVID-19. Sources were T cells, B-cell-depleted T cells, or PBMCs; the material itself was cDNA or gDNA.

In the original analysis: Nucleated cell counts were estimated from reference gene primer amplification. Here immunoSEQ multiplex PCR was the method, and the copy in TCRdb shows in-frame clones only, minus some. The V and J calls and clone size were taken over from that table, and D and trimming were inferred from the DNA. The sample has about 220,000 clones; approximately 85% are singletons. V gave up 2 bases and J gave up 14 bases; unmatched junction bases: 7. Germline lookup yields CDR1 KGHSH and CDR2 LQKENI. The CDR3 is made up of 12 amino acids. This clonotype originated in a man in his fifties or sixties who had recovered from COVID-19. Sequenced material: peripheral blood. J is TRBJ1-2 and V is TRBV18; 8 nucleotides agree with TRBD1. Here the CDR3 DNA reads TGTGCCAGCTCACCAGGGACAGGTCCACGGACCTTC. The encoded protein is CASSPGTGPRTF.